This T cell receptor beta chain was sequenced for a study of CD8+ T cells in alopecia areata (dated by TCRdb to 2016 to 2018). As for the study more broadly: The treated patients, all with moderate-to-severe alopecia areata, were enrolled in an open-label pilot trial of oral tofacitinib given at 5 to 10 mg twice daily. Patients received tofacitinib for 6 to 18 months and were then followed off drug for 6 months to check for delayed response and recurrence. The study used high-throughput TCRbeta sequencing to examine T cell clonal expansion in alopecia areata, in both the C3H/HeJ mouse model and human patients. Human TCRbeta sequencing covered scalp tissue and sorted CD4+ and CD8+ peripheral blood T cells from patchy and totalis/universalis alopecia areata patients and healthy controls. Biopsies were taken from tofacitinib-treated patients at baseline and again at 4 and 24 weeks into treatment, and several of those patients also had a later scalp biopsy. Scalp clonality was compared across normal scalp (n=4), patchy alopecia areata scalp (n=8), and alopecia totalis/universalis scalp (n=8). RNA was extracted with the PAXgene miRNA kit for fixed scalp, the miRNeasy kit for PBMCs, and the RNeasy kit for mouse skin. TCRbeta CDR3 regions were amplified by immunoSEQ multiplex PCR with 35 Vbeta forward and 13 Jbeta reverse primers.

V has 4 bases trimmed and J has 1 base trimmed; junction bases matching no gene number 10. The CDR3 covers 16 residues, taking in both the cysteine and the phenylalanine. The sequence is cut down to CDR3 DNA, 48 bases in frame from base 1. CDR1 SQVTM and CDR2 ANQGSEA were looked up in the germline V gene. Lesional scalp punch biopsies and peripheral blood were obtained from alopecia areata patients. PBMCs were isolated by density centrifugation and stained for CD3, CD4 and CD8, after which CD4+ and CD8+ T cells were sorted on a FACSAria. With regard to this clone: The antigen it recognizes is unknown. No base qualities exist here, and no much larger clone lies one base off it.

Broader findings and caveats from the paper: Shared TCR sequences between patients were less evident than in mice, which may be partly attributable to HLA diversity in the patient population. Higher clonality and more expanded CD8+ clones were observed in lesional scalp than in normal scalp, particularly in alopecia totalis/universalis, a finding suggestive of antigenic drive. Scalp TCR repertoire analysis is complicated because resident alphabeta T cells in normal human skin are also sequenced, whereas mouse skin is dominated by gammadelta T cells.

The method was the immunoSEQ multiplex PCR assay. To provide template for TCR sequencing, every sample had RNA extracted and reverse transcribed into cDNA. SuperScript III was used for first-strand cDNA synthesis, primed with a 2:1 mix of oligo-dT and random hexamers. Amplification bias was assessed with a synthetic immune receptor repertoire, and residual bias was removed computationally. From the authors' description of their analysis: Raw reads were preprocessed to remove errors, and CDR3 was defined according to IMGT conventions as the region from the conserved cysteine to phenylalanine. To get clonality, Shannon entropy was normalized by log2 of the number of productive unique TCRs and the result was subtracted from 1. CD4 or CD8 identity of scalp clones was inferred by cross-referencing scalp TCRbeta sequences with sorted blood CD4 and CD8 repertoires. Not all clones reach the TCRdb copy of this immuneACCESS table, which keeps in-frame sequences only. Checked studies attribute under half of the gap to unresolved V genes and leave the rest unexplained. D and trimming were read from the DNA, whereas the V and J calls and clone size are those reported in that table. A total of 90,000 to 100,000 clones appear in this sample, nearly 45% of them only once. The ten most abundant clones make up 0.7% to 0.95% of the sample.

This receptor was taken from a human donor with alopecia areata. Sequenced material: CD4+ T cells sorted from blood. The chain was built from TRBV29-1 and TRBJ2-3, with 8 junctional bases fitting TRBD2. Read as DNA, the sequence is TGCAGCGTTGTACGAACGGTGACTAGCGGCACAGATACGCAGTATTTT. Its translation is CSVVRTVTSGTDTQYF.